What follows are 11 T cell receptor beta chains derived from one specimen sequenced in a study of blood T cell repertoires in COVID-19. Clones were read by immunoSEQ multiplex PCR, and TCRdb kept only the in-frame ones, dropping some. The data hold tens of thousands of clones, with about 88% observed a single time. The sample taken for sequencing was peripheral blood. These receptor sequences come from a woman between 55 and 75 years old with COVID-19, enrolled during active disease.

In its sample, this clone was seen once. The chain carries TRBV2 and TRBJ2-7; 9 bases line up with TRBD1. The CDR3 is 18 amino acids. With V trimmed by 3 bases and J by 5 bases, 17 bases remained unmatched. CDR1 and CDR2 from the germline V gene are SNHLY and FYNNEI. Here the CDR3 reads CASSDEPSWGQGRDEQYF. The DNA of the CDR3 is TGTGCCAGCAGTGATGAGCCCTCGTGGGGACAGGGAAGGGACGAGCAGTACTTC.

The chain links TRBV7-2 to TRBJ2-1, with D possibly matching TRBD1 (6 bases). This CDR3 region has 14 residues. V gave up 5 bases and J gave up 5 bases, with 13 bases separating them. The germline gives CDR1 SGHTA, CDR2 FQGNSA. DNA of the CDR3: TGTGCCAGCAGCCCCCGGGACACGCACAATGAGCAGTTCTTC. Its protein product is CASSPRDTHNEQFF.

The chain is built from TRBV4-3 and TRBJ2-1; 7 bases align to TRBD2. The CDR3 contains 14 residues. Germline V CDR1 and CDR2: LGHNA, YSLEER. J lost 10 bases, V lost 3 bases, and 9 bases had no gene match. CDR3 residues: CASSHPPTSQEQFF. The CDR3 DNA sequence: TGCGCCAGCAGCCACCCCCCGACTAGCCAGGAGCAGTTCTTC.

The V gene is TRBV5-6, the J gene TRBJ1-5; 8 bases map to TRBD1. This CDR3 spans 14 amino acids. Germline CDR1 and CDR2: SGHDT and YYEEEE. V trimming: 1 base; J trimming: 5 bases; junction bases outside the gene matches: 2. The CDR3 DNA is TGTGCCAGCAGCTTGAAACAGGGGGATCAGCCCCAGCATTTT. Its protein is CASSLKQGDQPQHF.

Points on this clone: Sequence at one end of the junction differs from germline and may be a read error. The chain is built from TRBV6-5 and TRBJ2-5; D may be TRBD1 (6 bases). The CDR3 sequence is 14 residues long. Per germline, CDR1 MNHEY and CDR2 SVGAGI. The CDR3: CACRSGVSTETQYF. CDR3 nucleotides: TGTGCCTGCAGGTCAGGGGTCTCGACGGAGACCCAGTACTTC.

The chain is built from TRBV6-4 and TRBJ2-2; no reliable D call. Germline lookup yields CDR1 MRHNA and CDR2 SNTAGT. This CDR3 region has 14 residues. The ends were cut back, 3 bases at V and 4 bases at J, with 9 bases in the middle. The chain's CDR3 is CASSELARTGELFF. The DNA for the CDR3 is TGTGCCAGCAGTGAGTTGGCTCGCACCGGGGAGCTGTTTTTT.

The chain recombines TRBV3-1 (or the pseudogene TRBV3-2) with TRBJ2-2; D is perhaps TRBD2 (6 bases). V gave up 5 bases and J gave up 1 base, with 8 bases separating them. The germline V gene encodes CDR1 LGHDT and CDR2 YNNKEL (reference sequence). This CDR3 spans 14 amino acids. CDR3: CASSYSGNTGELFF. The CDR3 DNA is TGTGCCAGCAGCTATAGCGGGAACACCGGGGAGCTGTTTTTT.

The genes are TRBV28 and TRBJ2-7; D perhaps matches TRBD1 (6 bases). Deletions cut 2 bases from V and 7 bases from J, with 18 bases between. The CDR3 is 15 amino acids. The germline V gene encodes CDR1 MDHEN and CDR2 SYDVKM. Written as DNA, the CDR3 is TGTGCCAGCAGTTTAGCCGCAGGGGTAATCGGTGAGCAGTACTTC. It translates to CASSLAAGVIGEQYF.

The CDR3 sequence: CASSSQGGEQFF. CDR3 nucleotide sequence: TGTGCCAGCAGCTCACAGGGCGGTGAGCAGTTCTTC. The V gene is TRBV13, the J gene TRBJ2-1, with a possible D match to TRBD1 (6 bases). CDR3 size: 12 residues. Germline CDR1 is PRHDT and CDR2 is FYEKMQ (reference sequence). V lost 4 bases and J 9 bases, leaving 10 bases between the germline ends.

The V call is TRBV13, the J call TRBJ1-2; TRBD1 is a possible D gene (5 bases). This CDR3 contains 14 residues. Trimming shortened V by 0 bases and J by 8 bases, and 13 bases separated the two germline ends. Per the germline V gene, CDR1 is PRHDT and CDR2 is FYEKMQ (reference sequence). CDR3 coding DNA: TGTGCCAGCAGCTTAGGGGGGCAGGGTGCAGGCTACACCTTC. Translated: CASSLGGQGAGYTF. Filled out from reference TRBV13 and TRBJ1-2, the complete variable domain reads AAGVIQSPRHLIKEKRETATLKCYPIPRHDTVYWYQQGPGQDPQFLISFYEKMQSDKGSIPDRFSAQQFSDYHSELNMSSLELGDSALYFCASSLGGQGAGYTFGSGTRLTVV.

This clone was picked up one time. The chain uses TRBV10-3 and TRBJ2-1; D perhaps matches TRBD1 (5 bases). V lost 6 bases, J lost 0 bases, and 12 bases lay in between. Germline V gene lookup returns CDR1 ENHRY and CDR2 SYGVKD. This CDR3 has 15 residues. CDR3 region: CAIRAGLSSYNEQFF. The CDR3, as DNA: TGTGCCATCAGAGCAGGGCTGAGCTCCTACAATGAGCAGTTCTTC.